This TCR beta chain was identified in a study of blood T cells in healthy people across ages. Findings and caveats of the study: Bulk PBMC profiling left naive and antigen-experienced comparisons inconclusive. In long-lived donors, naive CD4+ cell counts and diversity exceeded those of aged donors. Diversity of TCR beta per million T cells declined in a roughly linear way with age.

The CDR3 has 12 residues. Germline V gene sequence: CDR1 SQVTM, CDR2 ANQGSEA. The V end was cut by 7 bases, the J end by 1 base, with 8 bases between. Turning to this clonotype: Its antigen is undetermined.

Primed by a sample-barcoded 5' primer and a J-beta primer mix, a second PCR proceeded for roughly 6 to 12 cycles. TCRdb ran MiXCR on the 5' RACE reads and lists one entry per CDR3 protein. The sample records almost 1 million distinct CDR3 sequences, roughly half being singletons. This clonotype originated in a woman aged 55-75 years in good health. This chain joins TRBV29-1 and TRBJ2-1; D remains unclear. What was sequenced was blood. The CDR3 protein is CSAEESYNEQFF. The CDR3 DNA is TGCAGCGCAGAAGAGTCCTACAATGAGCAGTTCTTC.